This T cell receptor (beta chain) was identified in a study of shared clonotypes between healthy human individuals. The study's findings and limits: Measured sharing among donors was expected to vary with sequencing depth. A handful of donors held roughly 5% of naive CD4 clonotypes in common. As a rule, naive subsets had a larger estimated richness than memory subsets.

A note on this clone: The antigen remains undetermined.

Deletions cut 5 bases from V and 0 bases from J, with 11 bases between. This CDR3 is 14 amino acids long. CDR1 and CDR2 from the germline V gene are LNHDA and SQIVND (reference sequence). Profiled with immunoSEQ multiplex PCR; TCRdb holds only in-frame clones, not every one. The table lists some 1,100,000 clones, about 80% of them singletons, with 0.52% in the top ten. The sequencing input was memory CD4+ T cells from PBMCs. Sample subset: CD45RA-negative fraction. The receptor comes from a man between 18 and 35 years old in good health. Some clones in this sample may be carry-over from other donors' samples. The chain carries TRBV19 and TRBJ2-7, with D possibly TRBD2 on 6 matching bases. The CDR3 sequence is CASSGTHSSYEQYF. Here the CDR3 DNA reads TGTGCCAGTAGTGGGACTCACAGCTCCTACGAGCAGTACTTC.